Listed below are T cell receptor beta chains from one sample, sequenced in a study of T cells in Graves' hyperthyroidism and ophthalmopathy. TCRdb processed the multiplex PCR reads anew with MiXCR; each CDR3 protein has one entry. Among roughly 800,000 distinct CDR3 sequences listed, about two fifths were seen once. The material sequenced was blood. The receptors come from a man aged 18-30 years with Graves' hyperthyroidism. The CDR3 runs from the conserved cysteine through the conserved F or W. D genes are given only for firm matches. Expanded clones are given a class, and other clones once, few, many or no size at all.

V gene: TRBV4-2
clone size: -
D gene: -
J gene: TRBJ2-7
CDR3 DNA: TGTGCCAGCAGCCAAGACAGGGAGGAGACCGACGAGCAGTACTTC
CDR3 protein: CASSQDREETDEQYF

V gene: TRBV7-8
clone size: few
D gene: TRBD1
J gene: TRBJ2-7
CDR3 DNA: TGTGCCAGCAGGGGGACAGGGGGGGGCGAGCAGTACTTC
CDR3 protein: CASRGTGGGEQYF

V gene: TRBV25-1
clone size: many
D gene: -
J gene: TRBJ2-5
CDR3 DNA: TGTGCCAGCAGTCACCGGGTAGAGGAGACCCAGTACTTC
CDR3 protein: CASSHRVEETQYF

V gene: TRBV7-8
clone size: few
D gene: TRBD1
J gene: TRBJ2-5
CDR3 DNA: TGTGCCAGCAGCTTAGCGATAGGGGGCCTAACGGGACACCGGATTACCCAGTACTTC
CDR3 protein: CASSLAIGGLTGHRITQYF

V gene: TRBV29-1
clone size: -
D gene: -
J gene: TRBJ2-3
CDR3 DNA: TGCAGCGTTACACGCCAAAGCACAGATACGCAGTATTTT
CDR3 protein: CSVTRQSTDTQYF

V gene: TRBV4-1
clone size: once
D gene: -
J gene: TRBJ2-7
CDR3 DNA: TGCGCCAGCAGCCAAGAACTGGCTACGGGGGAGCAGTACTTC
CDR3 protein: CASSQELATGEQYF

V gene: TRBV20-1
clone size: -
D gene: TRBD2
J gene: TRBJ2-5
CDR3 DNA: TGCAGTGCTAGGGGGCTAGCGGGCCACGAAGAGACCCAGTACTTC
CDR3 protein: CSARGLAGHEETQYF

V gene: TRBV5-1
clone size: many
D gene: TRBD1
J gene: TRBJ1-5
CDR3 DNA: TGCGCCAGCCGCCTGGACAGGGATCAGCCCCAGCATTTT
CDR3 protein: CASRLDRDQPQHF

V gene: TRBV7-2
clone size: -
D gene: -
J gene: TRBJ1-1
CDR3 DNA: TGTGTCAGCAGCTTAGAGAGGACTGAAGCTTTCTTT
CDR3 protein: CVSSLERTEAFF

V gene: TRBV2
clone size: many
D gene: -
J gene: TRBJ1-4
CDR3 DNA: TGTGCCAGCAGTCCTAATGAGGGGGACAAACTGTTTTTT
CDR3 protein: CASSPNEGDKLFF

V gene: TRBV10-2
clone size: many
D gene: -
J gene: TRBJ2-6
CDR3 DNA: TGCGCCAGTTTTGCCGGGACCGCCGCCTCCAACGTCCTGACTTTC
CDR3 protein: CASFAGTAASNVLTF

V gene: TRBV2
clone size: -
D gene: -
J gene: TRBJ1-3
CDR3 DNA: TGTGCCAGCAAGGAGGACGGGGACACGAACACCATATATTTT
CDR3 protein: CASKEDGDTNTIYF

V gene: TRBV7-9
clone size: many
D gene: -
J gene: TRBJ2-7
CDR3 DNA: TGTGCCAGCAGCTTAGCTGAAGGGGCGGGTGAGCAGTACTTC
CDR3 protein: CASSLAEGAGEQYF

V gene: TRBV19
clone size: -
D gene: -
J gene: TRBJ1-2
CDR3 DNA: TGTGCCAGTAGTATAGATGACGGCCGGTTGAGGGGCTACGCCTTC
CDR3 protein: CASSIDDGRLRGYAF

V gene: TRBV10-3
clone size: many
D gene: -
J gene: TRBJ1-1
CDR3 DNA: TGTGCCATCAGTGAACTTGTGATACGGGGGCGGACTGAAGCTTTCTTT
CDR3 protein: CAISELVIRGRTEAFF

V gene: TRBV4-2
clone size: -
D gene: -
J gene: TRBJ1-5
CDR3 DNA: TGTGCCAGCAGCCACCAGGGGAGTCATCAGCCCCAGCATTTT
CDR3 protein: CASSHQGSHQPQHF

V gene: TRBV10-3
clone size: -
D gene: -
J gene: TRBJ2-7
CDR3 DNA: TGTGCCAGCAGTTACGGTACAGGACGAAACTACGAGCAGTACTTC
CDR3 protein: CASSYGTGRNYEQYF

V gene: TRBV10-3
clone size: many
D gene: -
J gene: TRBJ2-2
CDR3 DNA: TGTGCCATCAGTGGCAGGGACGACACCGGGGAGCTGTTTTTT
CDR3 protein: CAISGRDDTGELFF

V gene: TRBV2
clone size: many
D gene: -
J gene: TRBJ2-7
CDR3 DNA: TGTGCCAGCAGTGGACGGATTTCCTACGAGCAGTACTTC
CDR3 protein: CASSGRISYEQYF

V gene: TRBV20-1
clone size: -
D gene: -
J gene: TRBJ1-4
CDR3 DNA: TGCAGTGTCCCTGGGAGCAGAACTAATGAAAAACTGTTTTTT
CDR3 protein: CSVPGSRTNEKLFF

V gene: TRBV2
clone size: many
D gene: -
J gene: TRBJ1-5
CDR3 DNA: TGTGCCAGCAGTGAGGGCCGAAGAGGCAATCAGCCCCAGCATTTT
CDR3 protein: CASSEGRRGNQPQHF

V gene: TRBV3-1
clone size: once
D gene: -
J gene: TRBJ1-3
CDR3 DNA: TGTGCCAGCAGCCAATCTTGGCGTAAGGGGGGAAACACCATATATTTT
CDR3 protein: CASSQSWRKGGNTIYF

V gene: TRBV10-2
clone size: -
D gene: -
J gene: TRBJ2-7
CDR3 DNA: TGCGCCAGCAGTGAGTTAATTTACGAGCAGTACTTC
CDR3 protein: CASSELIYEQYF

V gene: TRBV7-2
clone size: -
D gene: TRBD2
J gene: TRBJ2-7
CDR3 DNA: TGCGCCAGCAGCCAAGAAGGCGGGGGGAACTACGAGCAGTACTTC
CDR3 protein: CASSQEGGGNYEQYF

V gene: TRBV2
clone size: -
D gene: TRBD1
J gene: TRBJ1-5
CDR3 DNA: TGTGCTAGAGTTGGGGCAGGGGGCGCGTATCAGCCCCAGCATTTT
CDR3 protein: CARVGAGGAYQPQHF

V gene: TRBV25-1
clone size: -
D gene: -
J gene: TRBJ1-5
CDR3 DNA: TGTGCCAGCAGTTTGAACAATGGTTTACCCCAGCATTTT
CDR3 protein: CASSLNNGLPQHF

V gene: TRBV29-1
clone size: -
D gene: TRBD1
J gene: TRBJ1-1
CDR3 DNA: TGCAGCAGAGACAGGGGATTGACTGAAGCTTTCTTT
CDR3 protein: CSRDRGLTEAFF